This T cell receptor (beta chain) is drawn from a study of blood T cell repertoires in COVID-19. Background on the study: Acute and convalescent COVID-19 samples came from the United States, Italy and Spain. PBMCs, B-cell-depleted T cells, or T cells provided the cDNA or gDNA that made up the material.

The CDR3 is 16 amino acids. How the authors handled the data: Amplification with reference gene primers provided the estimates of nucleated cell counts. The protocol was immunoSEQ multiplex PCR, while the TCRdb copy is restricted to in-frame clones and leaves out a portion. That table furnishes V, J and clone size, whereas the DNA furnished D and trimming. Here the sample spans 150,000 to 200,000 clones, approximately 90% being singletons. Sequencing input: peripheral blood. The chain combines TRBV12-1 with TRBJ2-3; the D call in the table, TRBD2, was not verified against the DNA. TRBV12-1 has pseudogene status. The source of this sequence is a human donor in a cohort sampled during active COVID-19. The CDR3 DNA reads as TGTGCCAGCAGCCCGGGAGGGGGGGAGCACACAGATACGCAGTATTTT. Encoded protein: CASSPGGGEHTDTQYF.